These 13 T cell receptor beta chains were all obtained from the same sample, sequenced in a study of blood T cell repertoires in COVID-19. The data were produced by immunoSEQ multiplex PCR, yet TCRdb's version contains in-frame clones alone and is incomplete. This table has around 360,000 clones, over 75% appearing once. The sample consisted of PBMCs or T cells enriched from blood (not recorded which). Every receptor here comes from a woman in her 30s who had recovered from COVID-19.

The rearrangement joins TRBV4-2 to TRBJ2-3; D ambiguous. The CDR3 covers 15 residues. Between the trimmed V and J ends, which lost 0 bases and 0 bases, there was a span of 7 bases. Per germline, CDR1 LGHNA and CDR2 YNFKEQ. The CDR3 reads CASSQETASTDTQYF. CDR3 nucleotide sequence: TGTGCCAGCAGCCAAGAAACAGCCAGCACAGATACGCAGTATTTT.

The chain has TRBV5-4 and TRBJ2-3; 7 nucleotides match TRBD1. This CDR3 region has 15 residues. V dropped 3 bases and J dropped 1; count of bases not matched to a gene: 5. Germline CDR1 and CDR2: SGHNT and YYREEE (reference sequence). This CDR3 reads CASSSFGQGTDTQYF. The CDR3, as DNA: TGTGCCAGCAGCTCCTTCGGACAGGGCACAGATACGCAGTATTTT.

The V call is TRBV15, the J call TRBJ1-2, with 7 bases aligning to TRBD1. The germline V gene encodes CDR1 LNHNV and CDR2 YYDKDF (reference sequence). V lost 3 bases and J lost 4; bases outside the gene matches: 5. This CDR3 region has 14 residues. For the CDR3, the DNA is TGTGCCACCAGCAGTAGGGGACAGAGCTATGGCTACACCTTC. Translated, it gives CATSSRGQSYGYTF.

This clone was counted at least ten times. V gene TRBV7-8 combines with J gene TRBJ1-4; D not resolved. V was shortened by 1 base and J by 0 bases, with 6 bases between the two germline ends. CDR1 SGHVS and CDR2 FQNEAQ come from the germline V gene. The CDR3 runs to 15 residues. The CDR3 reads CASSLGRATNEKLFF. CDR3 in DNA: TGTGCCAGCAGCTTAGGCCGGGCAACTAATGAAAAACTGTTTTTT.

The V and J genes are TRBV11-2 and TRBJ1-1; perhaps TRBD1 as D (6 bases). The germline CDR1 and CDR2 sequences are SGHAT and FQNNGV. The CDR3 spans 16 residues. V was clipped by 1 base and J by 0 bases, with 12 bases between them. CDR3 protein: CASSLVTGSMNTEAFF. In nucleotides, the CDR3 is TGTGCCAGCAGCTTAGTAACAGGGTCGATGAACACTGAAGCTTTCTTT.

This sequence joins TRBV6-4 and TRBJ2-2, with 10 positions matching TRBD2. Looked up from germline, CDR1 is MRHNA and CDR2 is SNTAGT. The CDR3 extends over 14 amino acids. With 6 bases clipped from V and 7 bases from J, the junction kept 5 bases outside the gene matches. The CDR3 spells CASSERGGIGELFF. The CDR3 coding sequence is TGTGCCAGCAGCGAGCGGGGGGGCATCGGGGAGCTGTTTTTT.

The rearrangement links TRBV6-2 or TRBV6-3 to TRBJ2-7; TRBD2 matches at 11 bases. CDR3 length equals 18 residues. Germline CDR1 reads MNHEY; CDR2 reads SVGEGT. Trimming at V came to 1 base and at J to 2 bases, leaving 10 bases not matched to a gene. CDR3 in DNA: TGTGCCAGCAGTTACTTCAGCCTAGCGGGGGGACACCCCTACGAGCAGTACTTC. Protein product: CASSYFSLAGGHPYEQYF.

V is TRBV27 and J is TRBJ2-1; 9 nucleotides line up with TRBD2. V trimming: 2 bases; J trimming: 0 bases; junction bases outside the gene matches: 2. CDR3 length: 16 amino acids. The germline CDR1 and CDR2 sequences are MNHEY and SMNVEV (reference sequence). As DNA, the CDR3 is TGTGCCAGCAGTTTAGAGCGGGAGGCCTCCTACAATGAGCAGTTCTTC. Protein product: CASSLEREASYNEQFF.

The V and J genes are TRBV6-2 or TRBV6-3 and TRBJ1-5; D gene unclear. The length of the CDR3 is 15 residues. V was trimmed by 0 bases and J by 3 bases, leaving 9 bases between them. Germline V gene data show CDR1 as MNHEY and CDR2 as SVGEGT. CDR3 nucleotide sequence: TGTGCCAGCAGTTACTCGTGGCAGTACAATCAGCCCCAGCATTTT. Encoded protein: CASSYSWQYNQPQHF.

This chain uses TRBV2 with TRBJ2-1; D might be TRBD2 (6 bases). The CDR3 is 14 residues long. Germline V gene sequence: CDR1 SNHLY, CDR2 FYNNEI. Trimming took off 6 bases at V and 7 bases at J, with 16 bases between the two ends. In nucleotides, the CDR3 is TGTGCCAGCAGGTCCGGGCCAGGGAGGAATGAGCAGTTCTTC. Its translation: CASRSGPGRNEQFF.

This chain connects TRBV5-5 to TRBJ2-1; TRBD2 agrees at 10 bases. There are 16 residues in the CDR3. The germline CDR1 and CDR2 sequences are SGHKS and YYEKEE (reference sequence). J gave up 4 bases and V 0 bases, and 4 bases lay outside the gene matches. CDR3 nucleotides: TGTGCCAGCAGCTTGGGAGCTAGCGGGAGATACAATGAGCAGTTCTTC. Encoded protein: CASSLGASGRYNEQFF. The whole variable domain, remainder taken from reference TRBV5-5 and TRBJ2-1, is DAGVTQSPTHLIKTRGQQVTLRCSPISGHKSVSWYQQVLGQGPQFIFQYYEKEERGRGNFPDRFSARQFPNYSSELNVNALLLGDSALYLCASSLGASGRYNEQFFGPGTRLTVL.

This chain links TRBV11-3 with TRBJ1-1; 7 bases match TRBD1. Germline CDR1 is SGHNT and CDR2 is YENEEA. CDR3 length: 14 residues. V lost 6 bases, J lost 4 bases, and 8 bases stayed unmatched. Here the CDR3 DNA reads TGTGCCAGCAGGTACAGGGGCAGGGTCACTGAAGCTTTCTTT. As protein: CASRYRGRVTEAFF.

The chain combines TRBV3-1 (or the pseudogene TRBV3-2) with TRBJ2-6; the match to TRBD1 covers 7 bases. CDR3 length equals 15 residues. The germline V gene encodes CDR1 LGHDT and CDR2 YNNKEL (reference sequence). V lost 3 bases, J lost 2 bases, and 1 base stayed unmatched. CDR3: CASSQQGAGANVLTF. The CDR3, as DNA: TGTGCCAGCAGCCAGCAGGGGGCTGGGGCCAACGTCCTGACTTTC.